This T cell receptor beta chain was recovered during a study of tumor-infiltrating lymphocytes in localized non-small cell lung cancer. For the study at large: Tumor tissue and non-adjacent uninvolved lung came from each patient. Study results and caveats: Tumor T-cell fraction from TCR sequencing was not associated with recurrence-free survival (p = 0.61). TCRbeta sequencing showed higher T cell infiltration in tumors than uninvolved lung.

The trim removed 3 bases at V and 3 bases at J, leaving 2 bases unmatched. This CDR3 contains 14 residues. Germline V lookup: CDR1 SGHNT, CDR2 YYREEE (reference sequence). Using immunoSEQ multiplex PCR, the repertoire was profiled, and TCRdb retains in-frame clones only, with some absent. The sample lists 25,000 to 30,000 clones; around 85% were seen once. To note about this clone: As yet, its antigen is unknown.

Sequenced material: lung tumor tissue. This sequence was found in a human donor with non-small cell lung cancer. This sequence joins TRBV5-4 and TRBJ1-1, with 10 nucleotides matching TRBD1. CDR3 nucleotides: TGTGCCAGCAGCTGGACAGGGGGGCACACTGAAGCTTTCTTT. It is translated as CASSWTGGHTEAFF.